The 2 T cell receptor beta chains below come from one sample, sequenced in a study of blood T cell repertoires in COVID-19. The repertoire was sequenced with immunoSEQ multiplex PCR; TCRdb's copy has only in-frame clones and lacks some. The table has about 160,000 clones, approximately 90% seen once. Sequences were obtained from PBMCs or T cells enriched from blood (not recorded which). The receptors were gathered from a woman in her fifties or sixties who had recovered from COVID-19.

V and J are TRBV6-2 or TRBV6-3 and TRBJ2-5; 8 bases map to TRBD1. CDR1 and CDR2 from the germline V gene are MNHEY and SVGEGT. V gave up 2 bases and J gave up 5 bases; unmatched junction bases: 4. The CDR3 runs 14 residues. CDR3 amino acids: CASSYTTGAETQYF. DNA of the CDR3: TGTGCCAGCAGTTACACGACAGGGGCTGAGACCCAGTACTTC.

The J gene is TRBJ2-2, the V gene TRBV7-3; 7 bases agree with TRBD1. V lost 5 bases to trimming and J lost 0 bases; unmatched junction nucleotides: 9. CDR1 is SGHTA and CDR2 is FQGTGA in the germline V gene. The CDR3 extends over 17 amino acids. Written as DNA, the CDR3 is TGTGCCAGCAGCCTTCTGCGGACAGGTTCGAACACCGGGGAGCTGTTTTTT. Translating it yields CASSLLRTGSNTGELFF.